Sequencing of this T cell receptor (beta chain) was carried out in a study of blood T cell repertoires in COVID-19. About the research overall: Sample material is recorded as cDNA or gDNA derived from T cells, B-cell-depleted T cells, or PBMCs.

CDR3 length: 12 residues. Between the trimmed V and J ends, which lost 3 bases and 5 bases, there was a span of 8 bases. Germline V gene data show CDR1 as SGDLS and CDR2 as YYNGEE. The study drew participants aged about 18 to 90 years from fewer than 30 US areas. In the authors' methods: Amplifying reference gene primers gave estimates of nucleated cell counts. The repertoire was sequenced with immunoSEQ multiplex PCR; TCRdb's copy has only in-frame clones and lacks some. The V and J calls and clone size are taken from that table; D and trimming were inferred from the DNA. The sample has 350,000 to 400,000 clones, 88% seen once.

This sequence originates from a woman aged 18-29 years who had recovered from COVID-19. The sequenced material came from PBMCs or T cells enriched from blood (not recorded which). V usage is TRBV9 and J usage is TRBJ1-1; maybe TRBD1 (6 bases). In DNA, the CDR3 is TGTGCCAGCAGCGGGCAGGGGACTGAAGCTTTCTTT. It codes for CASSGQGTEAFF.